This TCR beta chain stems from a study of vaccination and CD4 T cells after COVID-19. This CDR3 is 17 amino acids long. Germline assignment: CDR1 SGHNT and CDR2 YYREEE (reference sequence). V lost 0 bases to trimming and J lost 4 bases; unmatched junction nucleotides: 11. Of note for this clonotype: No antigen is known for it.

Cultured CD4+ T cell DNA underwent sequencing with the Oncomine TCR Beta short-read assay. TCRdb independently ran MiXCR on the PCR reads; one entry per CDR3 protein. This table holds several thousand distinct CDR3 sequences, almost 50% found once. Treatment reported: roughly 10-day PBMC culture with coronavirus spike peptide pools or control peptides (ViraFEST assay). From the unexposed donor, CD4+ T cells were collected ahead of the COVID-19 pandemic (2011-2018). The receptor was isolated from a human donor in good health. Source material: CD4+ T cells from blood, cultured in vitro. The rearrangement links TRBV5-4 to TRBJ1-2; 8 bases agree with TRBD1. CDR3 residues: CASSLGSRQGAIYGYTF. CDR3 nucleotide sequence: TGTGCCAGCAGCTTGGGTTCGCGGCAGGGGGCAATCTATGGCTACACCTTC.